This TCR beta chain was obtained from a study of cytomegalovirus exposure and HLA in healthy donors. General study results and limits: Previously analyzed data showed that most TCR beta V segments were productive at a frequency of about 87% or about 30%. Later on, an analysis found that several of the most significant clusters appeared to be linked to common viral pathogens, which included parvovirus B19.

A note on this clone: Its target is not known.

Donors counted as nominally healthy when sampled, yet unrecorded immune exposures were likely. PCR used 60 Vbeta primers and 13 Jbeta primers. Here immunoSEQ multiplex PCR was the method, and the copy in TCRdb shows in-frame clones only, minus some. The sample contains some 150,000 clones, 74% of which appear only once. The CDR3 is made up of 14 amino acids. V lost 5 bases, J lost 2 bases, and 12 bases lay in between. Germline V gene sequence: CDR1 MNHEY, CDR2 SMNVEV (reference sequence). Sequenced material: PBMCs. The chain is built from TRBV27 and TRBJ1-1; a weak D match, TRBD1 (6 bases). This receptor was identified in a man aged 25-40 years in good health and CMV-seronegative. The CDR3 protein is CASSLGQTNTEAFF. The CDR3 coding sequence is TGTGCCAGCAGTCTCGGACAGACTAACACTGAAGCTTTCTTT.